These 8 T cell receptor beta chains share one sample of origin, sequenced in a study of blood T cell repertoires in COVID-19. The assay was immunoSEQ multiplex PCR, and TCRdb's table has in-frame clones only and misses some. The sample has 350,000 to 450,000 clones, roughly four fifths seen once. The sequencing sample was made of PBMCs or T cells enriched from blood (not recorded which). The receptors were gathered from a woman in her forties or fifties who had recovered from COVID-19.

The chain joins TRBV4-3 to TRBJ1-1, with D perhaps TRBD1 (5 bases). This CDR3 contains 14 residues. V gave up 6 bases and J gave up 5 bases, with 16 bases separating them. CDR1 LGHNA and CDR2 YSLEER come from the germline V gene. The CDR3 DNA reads TGCGCCAGCAGGTACTCTGGGGGGGAGACTGAAGCTTTCTTT. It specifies CASRYSGGETEAFF.

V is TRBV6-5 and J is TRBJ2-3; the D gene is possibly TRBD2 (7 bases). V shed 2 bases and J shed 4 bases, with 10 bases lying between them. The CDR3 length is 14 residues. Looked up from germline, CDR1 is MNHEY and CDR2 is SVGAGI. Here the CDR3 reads CASSYGGGPDTQYF. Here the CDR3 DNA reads TGTGCCAGCAGTTACGGGGGGGGCCCAGATACGCAGTATTTT.

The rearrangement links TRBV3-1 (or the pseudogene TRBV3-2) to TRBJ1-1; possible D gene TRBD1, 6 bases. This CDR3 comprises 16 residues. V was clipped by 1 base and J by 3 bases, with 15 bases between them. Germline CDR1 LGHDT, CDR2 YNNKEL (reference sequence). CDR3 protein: CASSQVLSGHHTEAFF. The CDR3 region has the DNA TGTGCCAGCAGCCAAGTCCTTTCGGGACATCACACTGAAGCTTTCTTT.

The CDR3 is CASSQAWAAAPYEQYF. The CDR3 nucleotides read TGTGCCAGCAGCCAAGCGTGGGCAGCAGCACCCTACGAGCAGTACTTC. This rearrangement joins TRBV14 to TRBJ2-7; D gene unclear. The germline V and J ends were trimmed by 1 base and 2 bases, with 15 bases remaining between them. The CDR3 has 16 amino acids. CDR1 and CDR2 (germline): SGHDN, FVKESK.

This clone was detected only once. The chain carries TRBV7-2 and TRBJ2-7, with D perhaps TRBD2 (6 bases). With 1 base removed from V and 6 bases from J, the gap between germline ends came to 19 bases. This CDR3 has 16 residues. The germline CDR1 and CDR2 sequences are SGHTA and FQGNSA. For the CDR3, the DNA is TGTGCCAGCAGCTTAGTGGACGGCGGGATTGCCGTCGAGCAGTACTTC. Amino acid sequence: CASSLVDGGIAVEQYF.

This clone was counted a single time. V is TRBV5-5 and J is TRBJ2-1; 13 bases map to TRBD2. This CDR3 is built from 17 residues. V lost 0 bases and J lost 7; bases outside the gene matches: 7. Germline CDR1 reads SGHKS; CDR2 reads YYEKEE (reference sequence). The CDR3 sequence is CASSLVSGTSGINEQFF. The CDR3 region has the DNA TGTGCCAGCAGCTTGGTTTCCGGGACTAGCGGGATTAATGAGCAGTTCTTC.

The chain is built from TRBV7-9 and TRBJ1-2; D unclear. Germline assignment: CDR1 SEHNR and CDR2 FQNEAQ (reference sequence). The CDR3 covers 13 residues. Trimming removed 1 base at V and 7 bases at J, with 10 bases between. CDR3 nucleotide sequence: TGTGCCAGCAGCTTAGGGTCCGGGTTTGGCTACACCTTC. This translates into CASSLGSGFGYTF.

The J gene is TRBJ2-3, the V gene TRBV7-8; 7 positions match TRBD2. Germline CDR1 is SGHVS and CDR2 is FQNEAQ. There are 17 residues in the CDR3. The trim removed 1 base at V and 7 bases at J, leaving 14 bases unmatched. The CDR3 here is CASSLEIVGGPLNTQYF. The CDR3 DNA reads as TGTGCCAGCAGCTTAGAAATAGTGGGAGGGCCTCTGAATACGCAGTATTTT.